This T cell receptor (beta chain) was identified during a study of T-cell memory formation after mild COVID-19 (dated by TCRdb to the early 2020s). About the full investigation: Most TCR sequence clusters were specific to one of the two donors. In a couple of donors, T-cell clones that expanded and contracted after mild COVID-19 were tracked by sequencing TCRalpha and TCRbeta repertoires over time. Two young, previously healthy adult volunteers made up the cohort, one male and one female.

Beyond this particular receptor, the publication reports: Some responding clones were found in pre-infection memory, which suggests that pre-existing cross-reactive memory T cells took part in the SARS-CoV-2 response. From day 15 to 85, contracting clones showed balanced CD4/CD8 phenotypes, whereas a second wave of clones that expanded from day 15 to 37 leaned towards CD4+. Contracting CD4+ clones were located mainly in the CM and EM memory subsets, whereas CD8+ clones were found to be enriched in EMRA. Only two mild cases were covered by the study, and larger cohorts that include severe cases with pre-infection samples were considered necessary. The second-wave clones that peaked on day 37 were not confirmed to be SARS-CoV-2 specific.

The table lists this clonotype with a few counts. No cognate antigen has been identified for it. Base qualities are missing; no much larger clone stands one base away. These reads were obtained on an Illumina NovaSeq 6000. TCRalpha and TCRbeta cDNA libraries were constructed by 5'RACE with constant-segment primers, with sample barcodes and unique molecular identifiers being introduced. RNA was extracted from every sample with Trizol reagent. Library amplification was performed in two PCR steps, and a second sample barcode and Illumina TruSeq adapters were introduced in the second step. Libraries were sequenced on an Illumina NovaSeq with 2 x 150 bp paired-end reads. The source study handled its data this way. Reads were demultiplexed and collapsed into UMI-guided consensus sequences with migec v1.2.7. Using mixcr v2.1.11, the UMI consensuses were aligned to TRA and TRB V and J templates and assembled into clonotypes. Clonotypes were classified as expanded or contracted when called significant by both edgeR and NoisET, with noise models trained on biological replicates. For edgeR calls, the thresholds were a false discovery rate-adjusted p below 0.01 and a log2 fold-change of 1. As an exploratory analysis of dynamics, max-normalized trajectories of the 1000 most abundant clonotypes were examined by PCA with hierarchical clustering. Each responding clone was given a CD4 or CD8 phenotype based on the CD4+ and CD8+ repertoires, which had been sequenced separately. In-frame beta chains were kept once TCRdb had trimmed the public reads at Q25 with fastp and called clones with MiXCR. Each record represents a unique CDR3 protein, reported with the most common genes and DNA among its rows. The V and J calls shown here were made by TCRdb, not taken from the authors' results. This sample holds approximately 180,000 distinct CDR3 sequences; about a sixth were observed only once. The ten largest clones capture about 2.1% of the sample.

V sheds 0 bases and J sheds 2 bases, leaving 7 bases between their ends. The germline V gene encodes CDR1 LGHNA and CDR2 YNFKEQ. Its CDR3 holds 14 amino acids, cysteine through phenylalanine. CDR3 DNA only is kept here, 42 bases in frame from base 1. Ficoll-Paque density gradient centrifugation was the method used to isolate PBMCs. The source is an adult woman who had mild COVID-19 (a few samples of this study predate the infection). The sample titles of this study are shuffled in the database, so cell type and time point are left out; the donor was told from shared clones. Here the chain combines TRBV4-2 and TRBJ2-5; no D gene call is confident. Source material: PBMCs or a T cell subset sorted from them (not recorded which). Here is the DNA: TGTGCCAGCAGCCAAGAGGCTGGGCAAGAGACCCAGTACTTC. This encodes CASSQEAGQETQYF.